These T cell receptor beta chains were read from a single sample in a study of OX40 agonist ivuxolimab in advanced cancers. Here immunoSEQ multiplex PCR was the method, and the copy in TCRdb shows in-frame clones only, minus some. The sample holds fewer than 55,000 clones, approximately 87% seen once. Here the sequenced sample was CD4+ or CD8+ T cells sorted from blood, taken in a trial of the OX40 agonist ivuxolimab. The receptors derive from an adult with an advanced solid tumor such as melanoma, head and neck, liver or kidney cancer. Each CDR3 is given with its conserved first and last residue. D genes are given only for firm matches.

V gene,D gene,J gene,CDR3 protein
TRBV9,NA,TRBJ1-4,CASSVGTLSLNEKLFF
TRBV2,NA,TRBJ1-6,CASSDKVVKSSPLHF
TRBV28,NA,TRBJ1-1,CASSLGPRFLGGEAFF
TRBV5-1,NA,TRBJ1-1,CASSLMGVTNTEAFF
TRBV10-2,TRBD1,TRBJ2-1,CASSGSPRGSYNEQFF
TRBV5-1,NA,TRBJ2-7,CASSLGGRTYEQYF
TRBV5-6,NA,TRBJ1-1,CASSLARRNTEAFF
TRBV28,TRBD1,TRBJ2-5,CASNGPGQGETQYF
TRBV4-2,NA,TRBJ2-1,CASSQDGTGSYNEQFF
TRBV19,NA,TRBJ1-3,CASRSPSGNTIYF